Sequencing of this T cell receptor (beta chain) was carried out in a study of T-cell reconstitution after alpha-beta-depleted transplantation in children. Per germline, CDR1 LGHNA and CDR2 YNFKEQ. The CDR3 contains 16 residues. V lost 4 bases, J lost 6 bases, and 13 bases stayed unmatched. Unique molecular identifiers were incorporated into the prepared TCRbeta library. MiXCR was run by TCRdb on the PCR reads, yielding one entry per CDR3 protein. The repertoire holds fewer than 700,000 distinct CDR3 sequences, approximately 13% seen once, with approximately 2.1% in the top ten. In the case of this clonotype: Its antigen is undetermined.

Whole-study results and caveats: At one year after transplant, newly produced T cells mostly accounted for T-cell counts and diversity. Reportedly, alpha-beta T cells present about two months post-transplant originated from several hundred expanded clones of graft origin.

The TCR comes from a male patient younger than 18 who had a stem cell transplant for acute myeloid leukemia, so the T cells may come from the graft donor. The chain combines TRBV4-2 with TRBJ2-7; 9 positions agree with TRBD2. The sample consisted of PBMCs, mostly from graft donor cells, taken 360 days after TCRalphabeta/CD19-depleted stem cell transplant. The CDR3 protein is CASSPGQAGGLGEQYF. CDR3 DNA sequence: TGTGCCAGCAGCCCCGGACAAGCGGGGGGCCTCGGCGAGCAGTACTTC.